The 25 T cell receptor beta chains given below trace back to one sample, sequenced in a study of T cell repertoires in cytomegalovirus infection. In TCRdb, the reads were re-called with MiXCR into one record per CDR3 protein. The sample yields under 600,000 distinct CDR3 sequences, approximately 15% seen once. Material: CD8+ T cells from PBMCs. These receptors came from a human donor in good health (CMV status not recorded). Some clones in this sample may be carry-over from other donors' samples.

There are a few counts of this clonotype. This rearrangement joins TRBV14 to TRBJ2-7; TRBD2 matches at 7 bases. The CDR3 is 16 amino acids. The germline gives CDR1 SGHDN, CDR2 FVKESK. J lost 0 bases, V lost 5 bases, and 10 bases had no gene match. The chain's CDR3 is CASSSSGGEGSYEQYF. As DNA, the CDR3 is TGTGCCAGCAGCTCCTCCGGAGGGGAGGGCTCCTACGAGCAGTACTTC.

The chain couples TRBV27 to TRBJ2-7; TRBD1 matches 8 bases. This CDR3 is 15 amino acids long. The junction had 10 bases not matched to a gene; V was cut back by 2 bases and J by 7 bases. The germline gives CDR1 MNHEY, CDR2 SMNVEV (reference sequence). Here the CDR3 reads CASSLPGGARGEQYF. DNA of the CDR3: TGTGCCAGCAGTTTACCAGGGGGCGCGAGGGGTGAGCAGTACTTC.

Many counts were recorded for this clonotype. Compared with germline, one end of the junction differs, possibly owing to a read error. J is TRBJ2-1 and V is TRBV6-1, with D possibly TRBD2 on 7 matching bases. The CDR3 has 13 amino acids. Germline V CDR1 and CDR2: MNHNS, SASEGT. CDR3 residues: CASSEARLEGGLF. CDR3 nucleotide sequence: TGTGCCAGCAGTGAAGCGAGGCTTGAGGGGGGGCTCTTC.

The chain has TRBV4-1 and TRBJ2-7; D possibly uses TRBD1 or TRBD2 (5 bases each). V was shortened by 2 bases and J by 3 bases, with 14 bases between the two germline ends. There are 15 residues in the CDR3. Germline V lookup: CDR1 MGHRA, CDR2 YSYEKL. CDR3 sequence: CASSQRTGTFYEQYF. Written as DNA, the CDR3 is TGCGCCAGCAGCCAACGTACCGGGACGTTCTACGAGCAGTACTTC.

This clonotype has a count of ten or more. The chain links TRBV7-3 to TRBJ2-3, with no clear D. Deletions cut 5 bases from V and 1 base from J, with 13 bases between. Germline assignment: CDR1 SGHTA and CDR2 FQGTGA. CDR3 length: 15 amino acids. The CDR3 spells CASSPRGLGTDTQYF. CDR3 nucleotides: TGTGCCAGCAGCCCCCGCGGCCTTGGCACAGATACGCAGTATTTT.

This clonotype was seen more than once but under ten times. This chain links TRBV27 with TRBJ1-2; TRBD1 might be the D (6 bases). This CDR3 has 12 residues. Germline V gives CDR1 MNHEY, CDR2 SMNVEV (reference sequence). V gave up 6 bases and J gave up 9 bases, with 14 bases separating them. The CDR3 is CASRDSGASYTF. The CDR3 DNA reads TGTGCCAGCAGAGATTCAGGGGCTAGCTACACCTTC.

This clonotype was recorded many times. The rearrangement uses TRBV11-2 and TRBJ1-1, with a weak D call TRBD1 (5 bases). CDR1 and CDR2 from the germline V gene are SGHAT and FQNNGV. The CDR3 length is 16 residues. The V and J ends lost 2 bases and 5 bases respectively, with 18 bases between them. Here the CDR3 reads CASSLILSGVGTEAFF. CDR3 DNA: TGTGCCAGCAGCTTAATTCTATCGGGGGTCGGAACTGAAGCTTTCTTT.

The CDR3 DNA follows: TGTGCCAGCAGCTTACTCGGGGTAACCTACAATGAGCAGTTCTTC. Translating gives CASSLLGVTYNEQFF. This rearrangement joins TRBV13 to TRBJ2-1; tentative D call: TRBD2 (5 bases). CDR1 is PRHDT and CDR2 is FYEKMQ in the germline V gene (reference sequence). V was cut by 2 bases and J by 2 bases, with 10 bases left in between. This CDR3 comprises 15 residues.

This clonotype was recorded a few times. For the CDR3, the DNA is TGTGCCTCCACGGGACAGGACTCCTACGAGCAGTACTTC. Residues: CASTGQDSYEQYF. The rearrangement links TRBV25-1 to TRBJ2-7; 8 bases map to TRBD1. V lost 11 bases and J lost 0; bases outside the gene matches: 6. This CDR3 comprises 13 residues. Looked up from germline, CDR1 is MGHDK and CDR2 is SYGVNS.

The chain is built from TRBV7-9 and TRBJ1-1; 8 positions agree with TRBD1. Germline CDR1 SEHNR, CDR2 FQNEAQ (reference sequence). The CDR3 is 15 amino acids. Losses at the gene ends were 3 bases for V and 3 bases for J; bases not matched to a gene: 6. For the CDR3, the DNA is TGTGCCAGCAGCTTTTTACAGGGGGGAGACACTGAAGCTTTCTTT. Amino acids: CASSFLQGGDTEAFF.

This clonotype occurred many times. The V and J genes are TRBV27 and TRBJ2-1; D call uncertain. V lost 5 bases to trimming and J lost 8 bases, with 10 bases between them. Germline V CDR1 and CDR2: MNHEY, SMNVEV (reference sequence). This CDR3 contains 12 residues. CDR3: CASSPAKDEQFF. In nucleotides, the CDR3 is TGTGCCAGCAGTCCGGCTAAAGATGAGCAGTTCTTC.

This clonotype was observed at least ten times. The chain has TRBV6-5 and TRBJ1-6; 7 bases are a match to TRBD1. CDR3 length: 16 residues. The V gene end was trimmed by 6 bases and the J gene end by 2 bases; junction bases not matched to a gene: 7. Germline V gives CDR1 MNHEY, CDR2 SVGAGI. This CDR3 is CASSPQGLTYNSPLHF. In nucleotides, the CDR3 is TGTGCCAGCAGCCCACAGGGGTTGACCTATAATTCACCCCTCCACTTT.

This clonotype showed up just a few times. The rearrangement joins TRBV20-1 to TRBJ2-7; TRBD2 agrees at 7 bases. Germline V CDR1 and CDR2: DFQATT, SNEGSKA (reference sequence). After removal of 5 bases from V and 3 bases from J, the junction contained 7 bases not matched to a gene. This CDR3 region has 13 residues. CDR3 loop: CSAEFSGGYEQYF. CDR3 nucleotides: TGCAGTGCTGAGTTCTCGGGAGGCTACGAGCAGTACTTC.

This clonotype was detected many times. CDR3 in amino acids: CASSFSYGRAYTEAFF. The CDR3 DNA reads TGTGCCAGCAGTTTTTCTTATGGGCGGGCCTACACTGAAGCTTTCTTT. The genes are TRBV12-3 or TRBV12-4 and TRBJ1-1, with unresolved D. The CDR3 has 16 residues. Trimming shortened V by 3 bases and J by 3 bases, and 17 bases separated the two germline ends.

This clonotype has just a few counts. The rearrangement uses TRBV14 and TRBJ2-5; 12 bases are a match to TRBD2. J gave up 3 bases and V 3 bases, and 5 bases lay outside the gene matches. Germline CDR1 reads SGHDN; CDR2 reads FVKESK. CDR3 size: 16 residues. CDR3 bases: TGTGCCAGCAGCCAGTGGACTAGCGGGGCAAAAGAGACCCAGTACTTC. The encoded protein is CASSQWTSGAKETQYF.

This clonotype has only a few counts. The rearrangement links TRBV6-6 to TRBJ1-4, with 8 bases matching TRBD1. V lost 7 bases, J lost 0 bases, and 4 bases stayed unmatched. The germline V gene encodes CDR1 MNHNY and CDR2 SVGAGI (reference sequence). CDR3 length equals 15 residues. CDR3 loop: CASTVQGATNEKLFF. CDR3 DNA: TGTGCCAGCACCGTACAGGGGGCAACTAATGAAAAACTGTTTTTT.

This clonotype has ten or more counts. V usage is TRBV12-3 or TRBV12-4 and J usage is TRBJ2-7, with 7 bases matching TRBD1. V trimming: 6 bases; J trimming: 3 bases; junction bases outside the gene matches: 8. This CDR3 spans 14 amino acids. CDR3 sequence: CASSQTGIFYEQYF. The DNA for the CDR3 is TGTGCCAGCAGCCAGACAGGGATCTTCTACGAGCAGTACTTC.

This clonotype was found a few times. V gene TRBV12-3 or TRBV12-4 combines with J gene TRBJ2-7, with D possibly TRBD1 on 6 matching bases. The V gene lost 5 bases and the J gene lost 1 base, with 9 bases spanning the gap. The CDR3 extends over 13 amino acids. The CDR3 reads CASSTGWSYEQYF. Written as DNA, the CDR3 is TGTGCCAGCAGTACAGGGTGGTCCTACGAGCAGTACTTC.

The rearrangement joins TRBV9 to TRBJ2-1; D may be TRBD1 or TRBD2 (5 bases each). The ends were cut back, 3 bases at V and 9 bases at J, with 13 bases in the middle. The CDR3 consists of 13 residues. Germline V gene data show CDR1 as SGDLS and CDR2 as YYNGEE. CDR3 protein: CASSGGPGGEQFF. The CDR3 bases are TGTGCCAGCAGCGGGGGCCCTGGGGGTGAGCAGTTCTTC. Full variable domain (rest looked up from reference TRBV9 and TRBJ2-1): DSGVTQTPKHLITATGQRVTLRCSPRSGDLSVYWYQQSLDQGLQFLIQYYNGEERAKGNILERFSAQQFPDLHSELNLSSLELGDSALYFCASSGGPGGEQFFGPGTRLTVL.

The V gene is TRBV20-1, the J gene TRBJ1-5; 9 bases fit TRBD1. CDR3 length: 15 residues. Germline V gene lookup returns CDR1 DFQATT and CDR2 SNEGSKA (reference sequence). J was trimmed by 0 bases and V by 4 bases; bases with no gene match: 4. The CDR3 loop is CSAKGQGYSNQPQHF. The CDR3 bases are TGCAGTGCTAAGGGACAGGGCTATAGCAATCAGCCCCAGCATTTT.

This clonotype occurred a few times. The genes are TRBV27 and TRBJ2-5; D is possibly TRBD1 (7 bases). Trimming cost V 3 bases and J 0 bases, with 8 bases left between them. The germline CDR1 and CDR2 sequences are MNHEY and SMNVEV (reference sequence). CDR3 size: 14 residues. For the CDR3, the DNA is TGTGCCAGCAGTTTCAGGGGGGACCAAGAGACCCAGTACTTC. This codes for CASSFRGDQETQYF.

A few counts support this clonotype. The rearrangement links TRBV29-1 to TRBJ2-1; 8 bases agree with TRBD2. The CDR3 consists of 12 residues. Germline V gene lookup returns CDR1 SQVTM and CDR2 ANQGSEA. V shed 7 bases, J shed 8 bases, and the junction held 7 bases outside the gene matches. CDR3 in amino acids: CSGSLAGYEQFF. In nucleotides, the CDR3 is TGCAGCGGCTCTCTAGCGGGCTATGAGCAGTTCTTC.

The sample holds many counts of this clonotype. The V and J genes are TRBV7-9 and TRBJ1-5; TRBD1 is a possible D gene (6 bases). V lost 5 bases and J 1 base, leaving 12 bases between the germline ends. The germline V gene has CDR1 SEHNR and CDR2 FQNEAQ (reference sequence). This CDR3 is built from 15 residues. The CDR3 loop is CASSPGVGSNQPQHF. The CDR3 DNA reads TGTGCCAGCAGCCCAGGGGTGGGAAGCAATCAGCCCCAGCATTTT.

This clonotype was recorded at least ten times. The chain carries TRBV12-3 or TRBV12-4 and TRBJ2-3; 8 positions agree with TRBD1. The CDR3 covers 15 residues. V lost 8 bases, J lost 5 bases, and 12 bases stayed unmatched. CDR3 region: CASGRTGGTGDTQYF. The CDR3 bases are TGTGCCAGCGGAAGAACAGGGGGGACGGGAGATACGCAGTATTTT.

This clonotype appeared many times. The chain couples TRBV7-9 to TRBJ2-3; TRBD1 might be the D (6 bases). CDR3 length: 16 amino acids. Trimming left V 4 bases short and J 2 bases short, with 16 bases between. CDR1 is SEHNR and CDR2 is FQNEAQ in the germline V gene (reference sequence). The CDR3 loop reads CASSSSAQGTTDTQYF. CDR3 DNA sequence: TGTGCCAGCAGCTCCTCCGCGCAGGGGACCACAGATACGCAGTATTTT.